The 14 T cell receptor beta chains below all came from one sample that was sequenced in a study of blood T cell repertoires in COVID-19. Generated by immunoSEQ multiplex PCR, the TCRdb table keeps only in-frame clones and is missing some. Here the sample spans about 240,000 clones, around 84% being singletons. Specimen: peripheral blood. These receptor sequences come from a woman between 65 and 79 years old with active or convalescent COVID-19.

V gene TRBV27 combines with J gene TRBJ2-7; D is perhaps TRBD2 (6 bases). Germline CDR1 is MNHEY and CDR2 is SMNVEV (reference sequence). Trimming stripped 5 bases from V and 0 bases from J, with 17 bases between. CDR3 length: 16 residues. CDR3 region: CASSPTWSGYSYEQYF. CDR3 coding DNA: TGTGCCAGCAGTCCGACCTGGAGCGGGTACTCCTACGAGCAGTACTTC.

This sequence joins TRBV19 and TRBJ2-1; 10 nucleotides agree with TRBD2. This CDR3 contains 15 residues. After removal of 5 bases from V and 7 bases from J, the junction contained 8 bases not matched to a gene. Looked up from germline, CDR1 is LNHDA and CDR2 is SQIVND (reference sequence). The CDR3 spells CASSPLAGTGNEQFF. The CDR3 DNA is TGTGCCAGTAGTCCACTAGCGGGGACGGGGAATGAGCAGTTCTTC. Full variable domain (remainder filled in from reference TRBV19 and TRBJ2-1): DGGITQSPKYLFRKEGQNVTLSCEQNLNHDAMYWYRQDPGQGLRLIYYSQIVNDFQKGDIAEGYSVSREKKESFPLTVTSAQKNPTAFYLCASSPLAGTGNEQFFGPGTRLTVL.

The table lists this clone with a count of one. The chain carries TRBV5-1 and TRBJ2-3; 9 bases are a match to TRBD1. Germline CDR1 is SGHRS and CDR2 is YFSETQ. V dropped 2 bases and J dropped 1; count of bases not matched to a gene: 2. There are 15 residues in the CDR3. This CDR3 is CASSLGDRGTDTQYF. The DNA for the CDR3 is TGCGCCAGCAGCTTAGGGGACAGGGGCACAGATACGCAGTATTTT.

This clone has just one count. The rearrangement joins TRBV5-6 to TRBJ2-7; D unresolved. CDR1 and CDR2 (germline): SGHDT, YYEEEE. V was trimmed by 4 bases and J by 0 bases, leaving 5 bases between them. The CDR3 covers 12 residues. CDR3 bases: TGTGCCAGCAGCCACATCTCCTACGAGCAGTACTTC. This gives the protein CASSHISYEQYF.

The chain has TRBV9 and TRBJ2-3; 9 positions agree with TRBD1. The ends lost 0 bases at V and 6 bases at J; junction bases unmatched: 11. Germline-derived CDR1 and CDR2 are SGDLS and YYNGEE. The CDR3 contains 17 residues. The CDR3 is CASSVGTRSDRGDTQYF. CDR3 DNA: TGTGCCAGCAGCGTAGGAACTAGGTCAGACAGGGGGGATACGCAGTATTTT.

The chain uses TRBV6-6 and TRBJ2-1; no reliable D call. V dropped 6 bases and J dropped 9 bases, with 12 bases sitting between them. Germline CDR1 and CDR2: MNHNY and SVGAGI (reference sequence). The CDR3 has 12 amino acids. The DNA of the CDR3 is TGTGCCAGCAGCCAGACAAACGCTGAGCAGTTCTTC. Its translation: CASSQTNAEQFF.

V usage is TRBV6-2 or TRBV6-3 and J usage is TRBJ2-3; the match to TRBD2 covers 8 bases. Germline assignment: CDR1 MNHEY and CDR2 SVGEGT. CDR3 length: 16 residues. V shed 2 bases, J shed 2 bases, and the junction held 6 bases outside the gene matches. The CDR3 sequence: CASSYESGGFTDTQYF. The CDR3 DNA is TGTGCCAGCAGTTACGAGAGCGGGGGCTTCACAGATACGCAGTATTTT.

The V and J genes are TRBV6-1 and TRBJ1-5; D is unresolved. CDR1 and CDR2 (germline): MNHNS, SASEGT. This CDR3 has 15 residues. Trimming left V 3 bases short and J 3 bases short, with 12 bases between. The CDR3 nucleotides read TGTGCCAGCAGTGACCCGCGCAGGCCCAATCAGCCCCAGCATTTT. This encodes CASSDPRRPNQPQHF.

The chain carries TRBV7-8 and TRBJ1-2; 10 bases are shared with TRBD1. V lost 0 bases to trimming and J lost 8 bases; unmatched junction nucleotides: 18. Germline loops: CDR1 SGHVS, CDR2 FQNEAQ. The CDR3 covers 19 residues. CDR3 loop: CASSLAPFGTGVTGGGYTF. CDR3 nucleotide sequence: TGTGCCAGCAGCTTAGCTCCCTTCGGGACAGGGGTTACGGGTGGAGGCTACACCTTC.

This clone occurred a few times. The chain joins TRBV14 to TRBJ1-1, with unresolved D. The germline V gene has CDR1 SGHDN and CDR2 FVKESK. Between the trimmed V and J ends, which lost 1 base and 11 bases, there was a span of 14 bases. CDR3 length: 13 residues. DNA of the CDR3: TGTGCCAGCAGCCAAGTCCGGTCGGGTTTTGCTTTCTTT. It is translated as CASSQVRSGFAFF.

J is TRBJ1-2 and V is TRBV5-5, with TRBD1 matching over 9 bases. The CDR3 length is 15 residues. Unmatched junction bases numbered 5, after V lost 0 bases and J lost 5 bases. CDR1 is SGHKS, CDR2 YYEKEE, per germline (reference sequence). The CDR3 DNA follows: TGTGCCAGCAGCTTGGGGGGGACAGGGATTTATGGCTACACCTTC. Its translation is CASSLGGTGIYGYTF.

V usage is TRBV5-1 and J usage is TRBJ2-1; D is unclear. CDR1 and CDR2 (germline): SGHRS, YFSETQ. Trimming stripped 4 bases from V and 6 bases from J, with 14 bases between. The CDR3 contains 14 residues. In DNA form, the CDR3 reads TGCGCCAGCAGCCCACCCTCACGGGTCAATGAGCAGTTCTTC. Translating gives CASSPPSRVNEQFF.

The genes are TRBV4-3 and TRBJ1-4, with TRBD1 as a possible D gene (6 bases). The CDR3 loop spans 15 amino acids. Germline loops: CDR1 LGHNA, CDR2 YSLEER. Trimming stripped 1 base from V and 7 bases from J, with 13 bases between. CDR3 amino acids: CASSQGNRVGEKLFF. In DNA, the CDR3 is TGCGCCAGCAGCCAAGGCAACAGGGTTGGTGAAAAACTGTTTTTT.

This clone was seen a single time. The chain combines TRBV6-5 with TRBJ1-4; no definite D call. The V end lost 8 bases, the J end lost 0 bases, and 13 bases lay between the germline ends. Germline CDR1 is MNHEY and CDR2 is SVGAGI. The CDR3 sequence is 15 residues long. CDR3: CASGVGGSTNEKLFF. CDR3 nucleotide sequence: TGTGCCAGCGGAGTTGGTGGGTCAACTAATGAAAAACTGTTTTTT.